This entry describes one TCR beta chain. The antigen it recognizes is unknown. Within one base of it there is no much larger clone, and no base qualities were kept. The sample is drawn from a study of OX40 agonist ivuxolimab in advanced cancers. The study in broad terms: Ivuxolimab was an agonistic, fully human IgG2 monoclonal antibody directed against OX40 (CD134), a costimulatory receptor. Intravenous ivuxolimab was administered to patients every 2 weeks at six dose levels: 0.01, 0.1, 0.3, 1.5, 3 and 10 mg/kg. Among the approximately 50 dose-escalation patients, about 20 had hepatocellular carcinoma, around 15 melanoma, 9 renal cell carcinoma and 9 head and neck cancer. The dose-escalation cohort was roughly 80% male with a mean age of approximately 60 years, ranging from roughly 20 to 80. Prior anti-PD-1, anti-PD-L1 or anti-CTLA-4 therapy was permitted, and checkpoint inhibitors had been received by about 44% of dose-escalation patients. Partial responses occurred in three dose-escalation patients: two with cutaneous melanoma and one with hepatocellular carcinoma. Peripheral TCRbeta sequencing aimed to test whether ivuxolimab altered TCR sequence diversity and caused clonal T-cell expansion. The paper reports the monotherapy dose-escalation portion (N of about 51 patients) of the phase I ivuxolimab trial. Beyond this particular receptor, the publication reports: At doses of 0.1 to 3.0 mg/kg, clonal expansion of both CD4+ and CD8+ T cells in blood was seen between baseline and week 6. In the 0.1-3.0 mg/kg groups, partial responders were among the patients with the lowest normalized peripheral clonal expansion, particularly in CD8+ T cells. Which antigens the clonally expanded peripheral T cells were specific for was not determined. On average, CD8+ T cells showed more expanded clones than CD4+ T cells after ivuxolimab. Low levels of normalized T-cell clonal expansion were also shown by some nonresponding patients.

For sequencing of the TCRbeta CDR3 region, genomic DNA was extracted from the sorted cells. The immunoSEQ Assay was used to sequence the TCRbeta CDR3 regions. Held by TCRdb, this immuneACCESS table contains in-frame sequences only and omits some clones. Under half of the omission traces to an unresolved V gene where checked; the cause of the rest is unknown. This sample lists about 84,000 clones; 75% to 95% were detected once. Of the sample, roughly 0.4% is held by the ten largest clones. CDR1 SGHRS and CDR2 YFSETQ are derived from the germline V gene. Trimmed from V: 4 bases; trimmed from J: 5 bases; junction bases lacking a gene match: 6. Including the terminal cysteine and phenylalanine, the CDR3 comprises 14 residues. The entry retains the CDR3 DNA only, 42 bases that are in frame from base 1. The trial excluded patients who had a history of autoimmune disease or were on systemic immunosuppression. Peripheral blood for TCR sequencing was drawn from every dose cohort at baseline, at cycle 4 day 1 and at cycle 7 day 1. Samples came from an open-label, multicenter, first-in-human phase I dose-escalation trial of ivuxolimab. Adults with locally advanced or metastatic melanoma, renal cell, hepatocellular, or head and neck squamous cell carcinoma were enrolled in the trial. Before TCR sequencing, CD4+ T cells and CD8+ T cells from peripheral blood were sorted into separate populations.

The chain is encoded by TRBV5-1 joined to TRBJ1-1; TRBD1 fits 9 bases in the junction. The TCR originated in an adult with an advanced solid tumor such as melanoma, head and neck, liver or kidney cancer. This specimen consisted of CD4+ or CD8+ T cells sorted from blood, obtained in a trial of the OX40 agonist ivuxolimab. The sequence in DNA is TGCGCCAGCAGCGGGAGGACAGGGGAGACTGAAGCTTTCTTT. It specifies CASSGRTGETEAFF.